The TCR beta chain described here comes from a study of vaccination effects on CD4 cells after COVID-19. At the level of the study: Post-vaccine sampling took place a median of 72 days after the second dose.

Trimming took off 2 bases at V and 6 bases at J, with 10 bases between the two ends. Germline CDR1 SEHNR, CDR2 FQNEAQ (reference sequence). The CDR3 runs to 14 residues. In the ViraFEST assay, antigen-specific CD4+ clonotypes were identified by expansion after peptide-pool stimulation. After around nine days in culture, the CD4+ T cells were isolated. Vaccination of participants consisted of two doses of either the BNT162b2 or mRNA-1273 vaccine. Nucleocapsid antibodies were negative in the vaccine recipients, who had never had SARS-CoV-2 infection. As regards this clone: Its antigen is as yet unknown.

Libraries were prepared by immunoSEQ multiplex PCR; TCRdb keeps only in-frame clonotypes and omits some of them. The sample holds fewer than 35,000 clones, around 75% seen once. The chain is built from TRBV7-9 and TRBJ2-2; D gene ambiguous. This TCR came from a human donor who received a COVID-19 vaccine. Sequenced here: CD4+ T cells from PBMCs cultured with HCoV-229E spike peptides, sampled after COVID-19 vaccination. The CDR3, as DNA: TGTGCCAGCAGCTTATACGGAGATGCCGGGGAGCTGTTTTTT. Amino acids: CASSLYGDAGELFF.